The rows below give T cell receptor beta chains drawn from one sample of a study of T cell responses to AZD1222 COVID-19 vaccine. The method was immunoSEQ multiplex PCR; TCRdb's version includes in-frame clones alone and lacks a portion of them. The sample contains around 86,000 clones, 90% of which appear only once. The sample in question was peripheral blood, obtained on day 0 of AZD1222 vaccination. Source of these receptors: an adult in good health. Each CDR3 is given with its conserved first and last residue. D genes are given only for firm matches. Not all rows give a size; the values are once, few, many and, for expanded clones, a class.

j_gene,v_gene,abundance,d_gene,CDR3aa,CDR3nt
TRBJ2-1,TRBV4-3,-,TRBD2,CASNTSGGRDEQFF,TGCGCCAGCAATACTAGCGGGGGGAGGGATGAGCAGTTCTTC
TRBJ1-3,TRBV6-5,few,-,CASSPEPRPDTIYF,TGTGCCAGCAGTCCAGAACCTCGACCGGACACCATATATTTT
TRBJ2-3,TRBV5-1,-,TRBD1,CASSLRPDRAPQDTQYF,TGCGCCAGCAGCTTGAGACCCGACAGGGCCCCCCAGGATACGCAGTATTTT
TRBJ2-5,TRBV6-2/TRBV6-3,-,TRBD2,CASSYLSGLAGDQDGQYF,TGTGCCAGCAGTTACCTATCCGGACTAGCGGGGGATCAAGACGGCCAGTACTTC
TRBJ1-6,TRBV6-5,-,TRBD1,CASSYQDRAGSPLHF,TGTGCCAGCAGTTACCAGGACAGGGCGGGCTCACCCCTCCACTTT
TRBJ2-6,TRBV19,-,TRBD1,CASWTGGSGANVLTF,TGTGCCAGTTGGACAGGGGGCTCTGGGGCCAACGTCCTGACTTTC
TRBJ1-4,TRBV5-6,once,TRBD1,CASSFAGTGSEKLFF,TGTGCCAGCAGTTTCGCCGGGACAGGGAGCGAAAAACTGTTTTTT
TRBJ2-3,TRBV5-6,-,-,CASSIAGVDTQYF,TGTGCCAGCAGCATAGCAGGGGTTGATACGCAGTATTTT
TRBJ1-6,TRBV4-3,-,-,CASSSGNNSPLHF,TGCGCCAGCAGTTCGGGGAATAATTCACCCCTCCACTTT
TRBJ2-5,TRBV2,-,TRBD2,CASNLAAQETQYF,TGTGCCAGCAATCTAGCGGCCCAAGAGACCCAGTACTTC
TRBJ1-6,TRBV2,-,-,CASSEAVRGPLHF,TGTGCCAGCAGTGAAGCCGTCAGAGGGCCCCTCCACTTT
TRBJ1-5,TRBV5-8,once,-,CASSLISNQPQHF,TGTGCCAGCAGCTTAATTAGCAATCAGCCCCAGCATTTT
TRBJ2-5,TRBV9,-,-,CASSVAVGHPSAQETQYF,TGTGCCAGCAGCGTAGCTGTGGGCCACCCTTCTGCCCAAGAGACCCAGTACTTC
TRBJ2-1,TRBV11-2,-,TRBD2,CASSPSASGGAREQFF,TGTGCCAGCAGCCCCTCTGCTAGCGGGGGGGCAAGGGAGCAGTTCTTC
TRBJ1-5,TRBV19,-,TRBD1,CASIPTGVNQPQHF,TGTGCCAGTATCCCGACAGGGGTGAATCAGCCCCAGCATTTT
TRBJ2-1,TRBV29-1,-,TRBD2,CSVSLAALWNEQFF,TGCAGCGTTTCTCTAGCGGCTCTTTGGAATGAGCAGTTCTTC
TRBJ2-2,TRBV6-5,-,TRBD1,CASSYSTGYGELFF,TGTGCCAGCAGTTACTCGACAGGGTACGGGGAGCTGTTTTTT
TRBJ2-1,TRBV19,-,-,CASSREGVTSYNEQFF,TGTGCCAGTAGTAGGGAGGGGGTGACCTCCTACAATGAGCAGTTCTTC
TRBJ1-2,TRBV6-5,-,-,CASSPPGTPYGYTF,TGTGCCAGCAGTCCCCCAGGGACACCCTATGGCTACACCTTC
TRBJ2-2,TRBV14,-,TRBD2,CASSPGLANTGELFF,TGTGCCAGCAGCCCTGGACTAGCGAACACCGGGGAGCTGTTTTTT
TRBJ1-1,TRBV30,-,-,CAWNRATQNTEAFF,TGTGCCTGGAACCGGGCCACTCAAAACACTGAAGCTTTCTTT
TRBJ1-4,TRBV9,-,TRBD1,CASSVDRAGEKLFF,TGTGCCAGCAGCGTGGACAGGGCAGGTGAAAAACTGTTTTTT
TRBJ2-1,TRBV6-1,-,-,CASSEGYNEQFF,TGTGCCAGCAGTGAGGGCTACAATGAGCAGTTCTTC
TRBJ2-7,TRBV28,-,-,CASSFSAGAREQYF,TGTGCCAGCAGTTTTTCGGCAGGAGCCCGCGAGCAGTACTTC
TRBJ1-2,TRBV2,-,-,CASSDLGVGSCF,TGTGCCAGCAGTGATCTAGGAGTCGGGAGCTGCTTC
TRBJ2-5,TRBV6-5,-,-,CASNRDPRETQYF,TGTGCCAGCAACAGGGATCCTCGGGAGACCCAGTACTTC
TRBJ1-1,TRBV18,-,TRBD1,CASSPSLQGETEAFF,TGTGCCAGCTCACCCTCTTTACAGGGGGAAACTGAAGCTTTCTTT
TRBJ2-7,TRBV27,-,-,CASSLWGTYEQYF,TGTGCCAGCAGTTTGTGGGGGACCTACGAGCAGTACTTC
TRBJ1-2,TRBV25-1,-,-,CASSLGVGGSNGYTF,TGTGCCAGCAGTCTCGGGGTAGGGGGTTCAAATGGCTACACCTTC
TRBJ1-4,TRBV5-8,once,-,CASSLVNEKLFF,TGTGCCAGCAGCTTGGTTAATGAAAAACTGTTTTTT
TRBJ1-2,TRBV18,-,-,CASSPGASGNYGYTF,TGTGCCAGCTCACCAGGGGCTTCGGGAAACTATGGCTACACCTTC
TRBJ2-7,TRBV7-3,-,TRBD1,CASSLHRGSDEQYF,TGTGCCAGCAGCTTACACAGGGGTTCGGACGAGCAGTACTTC
TRBJ1-3,TRBV30,-,-,CAWSEGGDTIYF,TGTGCCTGGAGTGAGGGGGGGGACACCATATATTTT
TRBJ2-7,TRBV7-3,-,-,CASSPLDGKQYF,TGTGCCAGCAGCCCCCTGGATGGAAAGCAGTACTTC
TRBJ2-1,TRBV6-4,-,-,CASSDSNRASPLFF,TGTGCCAGCAGTGACTCGAACAGGGCATCCCCCTTGTTCTTC
TRBJ2-2,TRBV3-1/TRBV3-2,once,-,CASSLSPGELFF,TGTGCCAGCAGCCTCTCTCCCGGGGAGCTGTTTTTT
TRBJ2-5,TRBV6-6,-,-,CASSYSGQQETQYF,TGTGCCAGCAGTTACTCGGGACAACAAGAGACCCAGTACTTC
TRBJ1-1,TRBV7-9,-,TRBD1,CASTQPQGGSTEAFF,TGTGCCAGCACCCAACCCCAGGGGGGCAGCACTGAAGCTTTCTTT
TRBJ1-6,TRBV5-1,-,-,CASSLGGRDGSPLHF,TGCGCCAGCAGCTTGGGAGGGAGGGATGGTTCACCCCTCCACTTT
TRBJ2-2,TRBV5-1,-,TRBD2,CASSSTSGHTGELFF,TGCGCCAGCAGCTCGACTAGCGGGCACACCGGGGAGCTGTTTTTT
TRBJ2-7,TRBV6-4,-,TRBD1,CASRGQGSSYEQYF,TGTGCCAGCAGGGGACAGGGGAGCTCCTACGAGCAGTACTTC
TRBJ2-7,TRBV6-5,-,TRBD1,CASSSDRGLYEQYF,TGTGCCAGCAGTTCGGACAGGGGGCTCTACGAGCAGTACTTC
TRBJ1-6,TRBV18,-,TRBD1,CASSNRGENSPLHF,TGTGCCAGCTCAAACAGGGGCGAGAATTCACCCCTCCACTTT
TRBJ1-4,TRBV7-9,-,-,CASSLASGEKLFF,TGTGCCAGCAGCTTAGCGTCGGGTGAAAAACTGTTTTTT
TRBJ1-1,TRBV7-2,-,-,CASSLEVTNTEAFF,TGTGCCAGCAGCTTAGAAGTAACGAACACTGAAGCTTTCTTT
TRBJ1-2,TRBV7-2,once,-,CASSLTTGDDYTF,TGTGCCAGCAGCTTGACCACGGGGGATGACTACACCTTC
TRBJ1-5,TRBV6-2/TRBV6-3,-,-,CASSYPPRGVRGNQPQHF,TGTGCCAGCAGTTACCCTCCCAGGGGAGTGAGGGGCAATCAGCCCCAGCATTTT
TRBJ1-4,TRBV7-8,-,-,CASSLPGANEKLFF,TGTGCCAGCAGCTTGCCGGGAGCTAATGAAAAACTGTTTTTT
TRBJ2-2,TRBV7-9,-,-,CASRAGANTGELFF,TGTGCCAGCAGGGCCGGAGCCAACACCGGGGAGCTGTTTTTT
TRBJ1-6,TRBV25-1,-,-,CASSEYFGLSSYNSPLHF,TGTGCCAGCAGTGAATATTTCGGGCTTAGCTCCTATAATTCACCCCTCCACTTT
TRBJ1-2,TRBV18,-,TRBD1,CASSPPTGQGLGYTF,TGTGCCAGCTCACCACCTACGGGACAGGGGCTTGGCTACACCTTC
TRBJ1-1,TRBV18,-,-,CASSAEVGGTEAFF,TGTGCCAGCTCAGCAGAGGTAGGAGGGACTGAAGCTTTCTTT
TRBJ1-5,TRBV29-1,-,TRBD1,CSVEVGQGVGPQHF,TGCAGCGTTGAAGTGGGACAGGGGGTTGGGCCCCAGCATTTT
TRBJ1-6,TRBV23-1,-,-,CATYRSPLHF,TGCGCCACTTACCGGTCACCCCTCCACTTT
TRBJ2-1,TRBV2,-,-,CASSEWRGIVYNEQFF,TGTGCCAGCAGTGAATGGCGGGGTATAGTGTACAATGAGCAGTTCTTC
TRBJ1-6,TRBV4-2,-,-,CASSQDPPPGTNSPLHF,TGTGCCAGCAGCCAAGACCCCCCCCCGGGGACTAATTCACCCCTCCACTTT
TRBJ2-2,TRBV27,once,-,CASRTEYTGELFF,TGTGCCAGCAGGACAGAGTACACCGGGGAGCTGTTTTTT
TRBJ2-3,TRBV9,-,TRBD2,CASSMTSGTDTQYF,TGTGCCAGCAGCATGACTAGCGGCACAGATACGCAGTATTTT
TRBJ1-5,TRBV4-1,once,-,CASSQPDTYHQPQHF,TGCGCCAGCAGCCAACCAGACACCTACCATCAGCCCCAGCATTTT
TRBJ2-7,TRBV27,-,TRBD2,CASSLLGGGVYEQYF,TGTGCCAGCAGTTTACTCGGCGGGGGGGTATACGAGCAGTACTTC